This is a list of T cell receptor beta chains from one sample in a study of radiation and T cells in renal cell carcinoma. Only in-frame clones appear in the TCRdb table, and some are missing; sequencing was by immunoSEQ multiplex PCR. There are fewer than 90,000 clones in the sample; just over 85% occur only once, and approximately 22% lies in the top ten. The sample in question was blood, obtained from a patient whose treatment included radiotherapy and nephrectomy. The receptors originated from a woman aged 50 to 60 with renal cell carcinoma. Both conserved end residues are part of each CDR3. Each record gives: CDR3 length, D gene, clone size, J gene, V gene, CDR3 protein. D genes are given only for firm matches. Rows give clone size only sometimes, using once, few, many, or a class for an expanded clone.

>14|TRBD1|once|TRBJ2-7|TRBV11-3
CASSPWDRPYEQYF
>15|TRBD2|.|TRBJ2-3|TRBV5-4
CASSLGGLAEVTQYF
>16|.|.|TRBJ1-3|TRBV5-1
CASSLEARGAGNTIYF
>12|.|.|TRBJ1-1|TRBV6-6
CASSPGNTEAFF
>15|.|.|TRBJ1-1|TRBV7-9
CASSQEGPRPSGAFF
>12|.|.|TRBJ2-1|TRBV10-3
CAISSGDNEQFF
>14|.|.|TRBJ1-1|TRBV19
CASSVTGLSPEAFF
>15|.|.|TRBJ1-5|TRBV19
CARGRPFNSNQPQHF
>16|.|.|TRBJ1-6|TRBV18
CASSIRTVDNNSPLHF
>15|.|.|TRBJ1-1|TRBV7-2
CASSLEALLGREAFF
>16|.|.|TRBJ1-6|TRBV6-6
CASSRSGQSGYSPLHF
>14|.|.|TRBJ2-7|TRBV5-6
CASSLGGRTYEQYF
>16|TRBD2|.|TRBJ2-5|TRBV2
CASSGLAGPSGETQYF
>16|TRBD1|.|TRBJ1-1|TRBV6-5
CASSSPTTGEDTEAFF
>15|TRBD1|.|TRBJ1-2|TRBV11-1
CASSSLGQGNYGYTF
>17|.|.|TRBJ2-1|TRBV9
CASSVATGAKRRDEQFF
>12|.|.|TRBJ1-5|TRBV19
CASSILAEPQHF
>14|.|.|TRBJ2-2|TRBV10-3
CAISEDTYTGELFF
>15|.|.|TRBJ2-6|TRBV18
CASSRNGRGANVLTF